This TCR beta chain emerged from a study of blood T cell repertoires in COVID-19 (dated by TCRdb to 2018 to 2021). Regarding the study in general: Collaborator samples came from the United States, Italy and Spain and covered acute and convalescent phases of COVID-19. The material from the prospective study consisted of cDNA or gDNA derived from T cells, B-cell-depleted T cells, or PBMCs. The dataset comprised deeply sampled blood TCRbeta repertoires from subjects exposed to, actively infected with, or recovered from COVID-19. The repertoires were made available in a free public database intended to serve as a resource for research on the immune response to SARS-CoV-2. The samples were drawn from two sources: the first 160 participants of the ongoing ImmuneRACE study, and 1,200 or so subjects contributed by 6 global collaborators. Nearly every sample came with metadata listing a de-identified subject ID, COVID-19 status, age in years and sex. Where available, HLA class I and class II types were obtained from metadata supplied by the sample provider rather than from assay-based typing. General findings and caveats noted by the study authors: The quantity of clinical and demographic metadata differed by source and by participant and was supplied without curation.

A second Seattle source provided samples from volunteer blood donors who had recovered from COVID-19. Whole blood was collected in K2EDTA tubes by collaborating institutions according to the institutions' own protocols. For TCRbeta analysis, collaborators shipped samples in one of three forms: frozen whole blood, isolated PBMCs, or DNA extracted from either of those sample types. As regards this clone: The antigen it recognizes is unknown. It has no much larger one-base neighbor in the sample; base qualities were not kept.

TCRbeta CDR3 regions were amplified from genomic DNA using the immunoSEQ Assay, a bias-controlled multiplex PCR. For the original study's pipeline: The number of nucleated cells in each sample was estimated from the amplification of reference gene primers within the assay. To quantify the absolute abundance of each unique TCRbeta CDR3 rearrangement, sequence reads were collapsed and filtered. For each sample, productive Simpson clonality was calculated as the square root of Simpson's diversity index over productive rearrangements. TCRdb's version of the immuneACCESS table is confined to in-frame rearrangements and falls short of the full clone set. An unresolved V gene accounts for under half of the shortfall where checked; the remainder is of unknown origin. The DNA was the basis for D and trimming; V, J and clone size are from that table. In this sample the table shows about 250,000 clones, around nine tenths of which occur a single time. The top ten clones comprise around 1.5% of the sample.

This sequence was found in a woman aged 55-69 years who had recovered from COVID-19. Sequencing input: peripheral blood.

The CDR3 protein: CASSQGQGGRNTIYF. The nucleotides are TGTGCCAGCAGCCAGGGACAGGGTGGAAGAAACACCATATATTTT. The rearrangement joined TRBV4-2 to TRBJ1-3; 9 nucleotides in the junction match TRBD1. V and J are trimmed by 3 bases and 5 bases, and the gene matches miss 5 bases of the junction. From cysteine to phenylalanine, the CDR3 is 15 amino acids long. Of all the DNA, just the CDR3 is kept, 45 bases in frame from base 1. The germline V gene sets CDR1 to LGHNA and CDR2 to YNFKEQ.